This TCR beta chain was recorded in a study of T-cell reconstitution after alpha-beta-depleted transplantation in children. Preparing the TCRbeta library involved the use of unique molecular identifiers. TCRdb reanalysed the PCR reads using MiXCR and keeps one entry per CDR3 protein. The data hold about 340,000 distinct CDR3 sequences, with 10% to 15% observed a single time. J was trimmed by 2 bases and V by 3 bases; bases with no gene match: 2. This CDR3 spans 13 amino acids. The germline V gene has CDR1 SQVTM and CDR2 ANQGSEA. This clonotype was recorded once. The sequenced sample was PBMCs, obtained from the stem cell graft. This receptor was taken from a human donor who donated a stem cell graft to a child with Fanconi anemia. This chain joins TRBV29-1 and TRBJ2-7, with 9 positions matching TRBD1. The CDR3 DNA follows: TGCAGCGTTGAGGGACAGGGAACCTACGAGCAGTACTTC. Encoded protein: CSVEGQGTYEQYF.